The sequence of this T cell receptor (beta chain) was determined in a study of cytomegalovirus exposure and HLA in healthy donors. Study-level background: Prior work identified 120 million or so unique TCR beta sequences in some 200 million T cells.

As to this clone: Its antigen is currently unknown.

Primers included in the PCR were 60 Vbeta and 13 Jbeta primers. The repertoire was sequenced with immunoSEQ multiplex PCR; TCRdb's copy has only in-frame clones and lacks some. The sample consists of 200,000 or so clones, around 80% of them appearing once. Findings of the study overall: The later analysis indicated that the majority of CMV-associated TCR beta chains appeared HLA-restricted. One variant, a missense change in DCLRE1C, was linked in a later analysis to TCR beta V- and J-gene trimming. Researchers reportedly found TCR beta sequences accurately predicted most subjects' HLA-A and HLA-B alleles.

The sequenced material came from PBMCs. This clonotype was sampled from a woman aged 18-29 years in good health and CMV-seropositive.

CDR3 sequence (DNA): TGTGCCAGCAGCTTAGACGGGGGGGGCTACGAGCAGTACTTC. Encoded protein: CASSLDGGGYEQYF. The J gene is TRBJ2-7, the V gene TRBV11-2; 8 nucleotides agree with TRBD2. V trimming: 0 bases; J trimming: 3 bases; junction bases outside the gene matches: 1. The CDR3 loop spans 14 amino acids. The V gene's germline CDR1 is SGHAT and CDR2 FQNNGV. Full variable domain (missing parts from reference TRBV11-2 and TRBJ2-7): EAGVAQSPRYKIIEKRQSVAFWCNPISGHATLYWYQQILGQGPKLLIQFQNNGVVDDSQLPKDRFSAERLKGVDSTLKIQPAKLEDSAVYLCASSLDGGGYEQYFGPGTRLTVT.